This T cell receptor beta chain is from a study of cytomegalovirus exposure and HLA in healthy donors. Background on the study: The approximately 120 million unique TCR beta sequences, from some 170 million T cells, were found by an earlier analysis. Study-wide findings and caveats: Confirmation was obtained in vitro that a few CMV-associated chains are specific for CMV antigens.

Details on this clone: The antigen is undetermined.

PCR primers comprised 60 Vbeta and 13 Jbeta primers. The repertoire was sequenced with immunoSEQ multiplex PCR; TCRdb's copy has only in-frame clones and lacks some. The table shows fewer than 250,000 clones, with about 83% occurring only once. Losses at the gene ends were 1 base for V and 0 bases for J; bases not matched to a gene: 2. CDR1 and CDR2 from the germline V gene are SGHNT and YYREEE (reference sequence). The CDR3 covers 15 residues. This clonotype was obtained from a man aged 35 to 55 in good health and CMV-seronegative. The sequenced sample was PBMCs. The chain links TRBV5-4 to TRBJ2-7; 9 nucleotides align to TRBD2. The CDR3 DNA follows: TGTGCCAGCAGCTTGTTTAGCGGGAGCTCCTACGAGCAGTACTTC. Translating it yields CASSLFSGSSYEQYF.